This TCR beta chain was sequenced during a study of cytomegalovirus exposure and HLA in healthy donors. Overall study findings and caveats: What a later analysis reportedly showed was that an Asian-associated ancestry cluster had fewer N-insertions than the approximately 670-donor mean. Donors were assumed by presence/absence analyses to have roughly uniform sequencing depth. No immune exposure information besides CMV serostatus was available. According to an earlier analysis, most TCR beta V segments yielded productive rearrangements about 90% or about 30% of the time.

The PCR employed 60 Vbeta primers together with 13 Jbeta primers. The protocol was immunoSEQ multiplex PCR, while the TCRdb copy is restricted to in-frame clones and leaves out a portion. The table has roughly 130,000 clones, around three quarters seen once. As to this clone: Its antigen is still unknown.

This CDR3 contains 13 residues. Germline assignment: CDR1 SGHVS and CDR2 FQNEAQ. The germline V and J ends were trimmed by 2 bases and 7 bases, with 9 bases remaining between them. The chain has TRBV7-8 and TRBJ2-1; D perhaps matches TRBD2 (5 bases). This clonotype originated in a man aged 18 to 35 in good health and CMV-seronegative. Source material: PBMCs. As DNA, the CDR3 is TGTGCCAGCAGCTTATACGAGGGTAATGAGCAGTTCTTC. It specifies CASSLYEGNEQFF. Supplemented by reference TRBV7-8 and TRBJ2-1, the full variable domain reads GAGVSQSPRYKVAKRGQDVALRCDPISGHVSLFWYQQALGQGPEFLTYFQNEAQLDKSGLPSDRFFAERPEGSVSTLKIQRTQQEDSAVYLCASSLYEGNEQFFGPGTRLTVL.